The T cell receptor beta chain under discussion was sequenced for a study of control samples from healthy donors and cancer patients. Clones were read by immunoSEQ multiplex PCR, and TCRdb kept only the in-frame ones, dropping some. Altogether 150,000 to 200,000 clones are present, about 91% being singletons, with the ten largest covering 1.5% to 2%. This CDR3 spans 16 amino acids. Germline loops: CDR1 SGHTA, CDR2 FQGNSA. V lost 2 bases and J lost 2, with 13 bases in between. The rearrangement uses TRBV7-2 and TRBJ1-5, with D tentatively TRBD1 (6 bases). Sequences were obtained from blood. This clonotype was obtained from a man aged 18 to 29 in good health. CDR3 protein: CASSLQGIRGNQPQHF. In DNA form, the CDR3 reads TGTGCCAGCAGCTTACAGGGGATTCGGGGCAATCAGCCCCAGCATTTT. Together with reference TRBV7-2 and TRBJ1-5, the CDR3 gives the full variable domain: GAGVSQSPSNKVTEKGKDVELRCDPISGHTALYWYRQSLGQGLEFLIYFQGNSAPDKSGLPSDRFSAERTGGSVSTLTIQRTQQEDSAVYLCASSLQGIRGNQPQHFGDGTRLSIL.